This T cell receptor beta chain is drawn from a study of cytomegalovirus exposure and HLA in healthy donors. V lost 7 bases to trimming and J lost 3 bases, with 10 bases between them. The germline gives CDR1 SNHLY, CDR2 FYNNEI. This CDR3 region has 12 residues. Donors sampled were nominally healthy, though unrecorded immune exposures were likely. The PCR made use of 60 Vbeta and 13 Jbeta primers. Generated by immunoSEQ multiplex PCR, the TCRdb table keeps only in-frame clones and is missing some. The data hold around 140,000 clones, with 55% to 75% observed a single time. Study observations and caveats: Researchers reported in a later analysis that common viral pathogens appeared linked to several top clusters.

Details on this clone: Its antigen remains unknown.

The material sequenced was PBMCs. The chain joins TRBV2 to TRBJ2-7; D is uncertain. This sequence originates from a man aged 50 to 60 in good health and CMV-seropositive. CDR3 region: CASTSTRYEQYF. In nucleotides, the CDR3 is TGTGCCAGCACATCAACACGCTACGAGCAGTACTTC. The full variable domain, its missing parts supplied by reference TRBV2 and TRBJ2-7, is EPEVTQTPSHQVTQMGQEVILRCVPISNHLYFYWYRQILGQKVEFLVSFYNNEISEKSEIFDDQFSVERPDGSNFTLKIRSTKLEDSAMYFCASTSTRYEQYFGPGTRLTVT.